This T cell receptor (beta chain) came from a study of blood T cell repertoires in COVID-19. Background on the study: Spain, Italy and the United States supplied samples that represented acute and convalescent COVID-19. T cells, B-cell-depleted T cells, or PBMCs provided the cDNA or gDNA that served as material.

This CDR3 region has 15 residues. V shed 3 bases, J shed 5 bases, and the junction held 8 bases outside the gene matches. From germline, CDR1 is KGHDR and CDR2 SFDVKD. Methods used by the authors: Nucleated cell counts were estimated from reference gene primer amplification. Sequencing was performed with immunoSEQ multiplex PCR; in TCRdb, only in-frame clones are kept and a portion is missing. V and J calls and clone size come straight from that table; D and trimming were deduced from the DNA. The sample holds around 250,000 clones; about 90% are singletons and the top ten take 6.2%. Material: peripheral blood. The sequence was obtained from a man aged 55 to 70 with acute or convalescent COVID-19. The gene calls are TRBV24-1 and TRBJ2-5, with 7 positions matching TRBD2. CDR3 residues: CATSDTRGWRETQYF. In nucleotides, the CDR3 is TGTGCCACCAGTGATACGCGGGGGTGGAGGGAGACCCAGTACTTC.